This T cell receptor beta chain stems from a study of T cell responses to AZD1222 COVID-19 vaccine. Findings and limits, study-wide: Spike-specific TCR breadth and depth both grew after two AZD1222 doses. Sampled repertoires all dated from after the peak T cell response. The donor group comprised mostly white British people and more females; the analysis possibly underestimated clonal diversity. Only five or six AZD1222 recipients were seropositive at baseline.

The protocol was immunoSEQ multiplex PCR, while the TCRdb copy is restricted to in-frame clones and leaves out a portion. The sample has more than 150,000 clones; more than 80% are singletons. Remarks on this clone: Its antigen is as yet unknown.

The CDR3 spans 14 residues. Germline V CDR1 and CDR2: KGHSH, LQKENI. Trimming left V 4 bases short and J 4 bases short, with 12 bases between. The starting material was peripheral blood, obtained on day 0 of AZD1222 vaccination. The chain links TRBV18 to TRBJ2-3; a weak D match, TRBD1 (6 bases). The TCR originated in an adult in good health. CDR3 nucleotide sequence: TGTGCCAGCTCACGGACCAAGGGGGCAGATACGCAGTATTTT. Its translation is CASSRTKGADTQYF.